This T cell receptor beta chain was documented in a study of tumor-infiltrating lymphocytes in primary liver carcinoma. The input was 500 ng total RNA; TCR beta cDNA was made from it with a constant-region primer. Slightly modified ARM-PCR, run as three nested multiplex PCR rounds, produced the TCR beta libraries. A C-beta reverse primer and TRBV1-TRBV30 forward primers served in each of the first two PCR rounds, at ten to eleven cycles apiece. TCRdb passed the multiplex PCR reads through MiXCR, listing each CDR3 protein once. The sample contains more than 150,000 distinct CDR3 sequences, 60% of which appear only once. This clonotype was observed once. Germline DNA was extracted too, while blood RNA derived from unsorted whole blood. The V gene end was trimmed by 10 bases and the J gene end by 5 bases; junction bases not matched to a gene: 8. The CDR3 is made up of 13 amino acids. Germline CDR1 is MNHNY and CDR2 is SVGAGI (reference sequence).

This chain joins TRBV6-6 and TRBJ2-7, with 10 bases matching TRBD1. Sequenced sample: peripheral blood. The source of this sequence is a man in his forties with primary liver carcinoma and hepatitis B virus infection. For the CDR3, the DNA is TGTGCCATTACCGGGACAGGGGTTAACGAGCAGTACTTC. This sequence encodes CAITGTGVNEQYF.